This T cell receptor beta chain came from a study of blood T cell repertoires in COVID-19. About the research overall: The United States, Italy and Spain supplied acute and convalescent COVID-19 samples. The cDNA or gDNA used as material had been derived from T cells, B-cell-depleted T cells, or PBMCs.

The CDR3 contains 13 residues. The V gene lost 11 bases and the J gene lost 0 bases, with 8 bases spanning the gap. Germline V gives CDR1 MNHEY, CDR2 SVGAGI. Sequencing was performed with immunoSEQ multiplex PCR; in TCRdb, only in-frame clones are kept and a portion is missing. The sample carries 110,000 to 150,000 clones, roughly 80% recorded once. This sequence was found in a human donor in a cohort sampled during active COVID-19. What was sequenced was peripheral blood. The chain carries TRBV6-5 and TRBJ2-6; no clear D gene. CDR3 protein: CAHGFSGANVLTF. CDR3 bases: TGTGCCCACGGGTTCTCTGGGGCCAACGTCCTGACTTTC.